One and the same sample provided the 27 T cell receptor beta chains below, sequenced in a study of blood T cell repertoires in COVID-19 (dated by TCRdb to 2020 to 2021). Library preparation used the immunoSEQ multiplex PCR assay. TCRdb mirrors the immuneACCESS table, restricted to in-frame sequences. Some clones are absent from its copies; in checked studies, under half trace to an unresolved V gene, and the reason for the others is unknown. The sample table holds about 330,000 clones, of which 70% to 90% were seen once. Together, the top ten hold 5.3% of the sample. Sample: PBMCs or T cells enriched from blood (not recorded which). Every receptor here comes from a woman aged 30 to 39 who had recovered from COVID-19.

The rearrangement joins TRBV18 to TRBJ2-7, with 9 bases fitting TRBD1. The V gene's germline CDR1 is KGHSH and CDR2 LQKENI. The V segment lost 0 bases and the J segment 1 base; nucleotides outside the gene matches: 7. The length of the CDR3 is 17 residues. This CDR3 is CASSPPIGTGISYEQYF. As DNA, the CDR3 is TGTGCCAGCTCACCACCTATAGGGACAGGGATTTCCTACGAGCAGTACTTC.

The chain joins TRBV5-8 to TRBJ2-5, with D perhaps matching TRBD2 (5 bases). Deletions cut 4 bases from V and 2 bases from J, with 12 bases between. The CDR3 spans 14 residues. Germline V gives CDR1 SGHTS, CDR2 YDEGEE. CDR3 region: CASSRLRAQETQYF. In DNA form, the CDR3 reads TGTGCCAGCAGCCGACTACGAGCACAAGAGACCCAGTACTTC. The complete variable domain, with remaining parts taken from reference TRBV5-8 and TRBJ2-5, reads EAGVTQSPTHLIKTRGQQATLRCSPISGHTSVYWYQQALGLGLQFLLWYDEGEERNRGNFPPRFSGRQFPNYSSELNVNALELEDSALYLCASSRLRAQETQYFGPGTRLLVL.

The chain joins TRBV30 to TRBJ1-2, with 7 bases identical to TRBD1. The CDR3 runs 11 residues. With 2 bases clipped from V and 7 bases from J, the junction kept 1 base outside the gene matches. The germline V gene encodes CDR1 GTSNPN and CDR2 SVGIG (reference sequence). The CDR3 sequence: CAWSTGVGYTF. In nucleotides, the CDR3 is TGTGCCTGGAGTACAGGGGTTGGCTACACCTTC.

The V gene is TRBV2, the J gene TRBJ1-4, with D maybe TRBD1 (5 bases). Per the germline V gene, CDR1 is SNHLY and CDR2 is FYNNEI. V lost 6 bases and J 0 bases, leaving 11 bases between the germline ends. The CDR3 contains 15 residues. The CDR3 reads CASSSDITTNEKLFF. Written as DNA, the CDR3 is TGTGCCAGCAGCTCGGACATTACAACTAATGAAAAACTGTTTTTT. Full variable domain (rest looked up from reference TRBV2 and TRBJ1-4): EPEVTQTPSHQVTQMGQEVILRCVPISNHLYFYWYRQILGQKVEFLVSFYNNEISEKSEIFDDQFSVERPDGSNFTLKIRSTKLEDSAMYFCASSSDITTNEKLFFGSGTQLSVL.

V and J are TRBV5-4 and TRBJ1-1, with D uncertain. In germline, CDR1 is SGHNT, CDR2 YYREEE (reference sequence). The V and J ends lost 0 bases and 1 base respectively, with 10 bases between them. The CDR3 sequence is 15 residues long. The CDR3 DNA reads as TGTGCCAGCAGCTTGGTCGGGTCTCGGAACACTGAAGCTTTCTTT. Its protein is CASSLVGSRNTEAFF.

The chain employs TRBV18 and TRBJ1-3; TRBD1 agrees at 7 bases. This CDR3 is 16 amino acids long. CDR1 is KGHSH and CDR2 is LQKENI in the germline V gene. The V gene end was trimmed by 1 base and the J gene end by 6 bases; junction bases not matched to a gene: 9. The CDR3 region has the DNA TGTGCCAGCTCACCACTCCGGGACAGTGAAGTAAACACCATATATTTT. Translating it yields CASSPLRDSEVNTIYF.

The chain has TRBV6-5 and TRBJ2-5; 7 bases align to TRBD2. The CDR3 extends over 13 amino acids. Germline V CDR1 and CDR2: MNHEY, SVGAGI. The V segment lost 5 bases and the J segment 5 bases; nucleotides outside the gene matches: 5. The CDR3 region has the DNA TGTGCCAGCAGTCGAGCGGGGTGGGAGACCCAGTACTTC. Amino acids: CASSRAGWETQYF.

The chain's CDR3 is CAAPQETQYF. The CDR3 nucleotides are TGCGCCGCGCCTCAAGAGACCCAGTACTTC. The chain links TRBV5-1 to TRBJ2-5; D gene uncertain. V dropped 10 bases and J dropped 2 bases, with 6 bases sitting between them. The CDR3 runs 10 residues. In germline, CDR1 is SGHRS, CDR2 YFSETQ.

The chain has TRBV6-1 and TRBJ2-5, with D possibly TRBD1 on 6 matching bases. The CDR3 has 14 amino acids. Trimming took off 1 base at V and 1 base at J, with 7 bases between the two ends. Germline V gene data show CDR1 as MNHNS and CDR2 as SASEGT. CDR3 DNA: TGTGCCAGCAGTGAAGACAGGGTCCAAGAGACCCAGTACTTC. It codes for CASSEDRVQETQYF.

The J gene is TRBJ1-4, the V gene TRBV28, with D perhaps TRBD1 (5 bases). The CDR3 has 14 amino acids. V shed 3 bases and J shed 5 bases, with 10 bases lying between them. Germline assignment: CDR1 MDHEN and CDR2 SYDVKM. The CDR3 loop reads CASSLWQGNEKLFF. The CDR3 coding sequence is TGTGCCAGCAGTTTGTGGCAGGGCAATGAAAAACTGTTTTTT.

The CDR3 is CASSVDRATEAFF. The CDR3 bases are TGCGCCAGCAGCGTGGACAGGGCCACTGAAGCTTTCTTT. The chain links TRBV4-3 to TRBJ1-1; TRBD1 matches 8 bases. The CDR3 sequence is 13 residues long. J lost 4 bases, V lost 5 bases, and 3 bases had no gene match. The germline gives CDR1 LGHNA, CDR2 YSLEER.

V is TRBV28 and J is TRBJ2-1; 8 nucleotides align to TRBD2. Germline CDR1 reads MDHEN; CDR2 reads SYDVKM. The CDR3 covers 16 residues. V lost 6 bases, J lost 8 bases, and 15 bases stayed unmatched. The CDR3 DNA sequence: TGTGCCAGCAGCGCCTTAGGGGTAGCGGGGAGCGATGAGCAGTTCTTC. It encodes CASSALGVAGSDEQFF.

This chain uses TRBV15 with TRBJ2-7; 9 bases match TRBD1. Per germline, CDR1 LNHNV and CDR2 YYDKDF (reference sequence). CDR3 length: 15 residues. V was clipped by 2 bases and J by 4 bases; unmatched bases: 6. The CDR3 is CATSRLGQGKYEQYF. In nucleotides, the CDR3 is TGTGCCACCAGCAGACTAGGACAGGGGAAATACGAGCAGTACTTC.

The chain couples TRBV19 to TRBJ2-5; the D gene is possibly TRBD2 (8 bases). V lost 9 bases to trimming and J lost 4 bases, with 21 bases between them. CDR3 length: 15 residues. Germline values: CDR1 LNHDA, CDR2 SQIVND (reference sequence). CDR3 amino acids: CASLQGGAGAETQYF. Here the CDR3 DNA reads TGTGCCAGCCTCCAGGGGGGAGCGGGAGCAGAGACCCAGTACTTC. Supplemented by reference TRBV19 and TRBJ2-5, the full variable domain reads DGGITQSPKYLFRKEGQNVTLSCEQNLNHDAMYWYRQDPGQGLRLIYYSQIVNDFQKGDIAEGYSVSREKKESFPLTVTSAQKNPTAFYLCASLQGGAGAETQYFGPGTRLLVL.

The V call is TRBV5-1, the J call TRBJ2-5; TRBD2 aligns across 9 bases. Germline V lookup: CDR1 SGHRS, CDR2 YFSETQ. The CDR3 contains 13 residues. With V trimmed by 4 bases and J by 5 bases, 3 bases remained unmatched. This CDR3 reads CASSPGLAETQYF. The CDR3 DNA sequence: TGCGCCAGCAGCCCAGGACTAGCGGAGACCCAGTACTTC.

The V call is TRBV11-1, the J call TRBJ2-7; D ambiguous. Per the germline V gene, CDR1 is SGHAT and CDR2 is FQDESV (reference sequence). The CDR3 is 13 residues long. V dropped 5 bases and J dropped 6 bases, with 14 bases sitting between them. CDR3: CASSQRSGREQYF. The CDR3 bases are TGTGCCAGCAGCCAAAGGTCGGGTCGCGAGCAGTACTTC.

The chain links TRBV3-1 (or the pseudogene TRBV3-2) to TRBJ1-1; a weak D match, TRBD1 (5 bases). Germline loops: CDR1 LGHDT, CDR2 YNNKEL (reference sequence). V was pared by 5 bases and J by 3 bases, with 13 bases between. The CDR3 sequence is 14 residues long. CDR3 in amino acids: CASSELGADTEAFF. In DNA, the CDR3 is TGTGCCAGCAGCGAATTAGGGGCGGACACTGAAGCTTTCTTT.

The J gene is TRBJ1-1, the V gene TRBV9; the match to TRBD1 covers 9 bases. The CDR3 consists of 13 residues. Germline CDR1 is SGDLS and CDR2 is YYNGEE. V shed 3 bases, J shed 6 bases, and the junction held 3 bases outside the gene matches. CDR3 in amino acids: CASSAGTGSEAFF. In DNA form, the CDR3 reads TGTGCCAGCAGCGCCGGGACAGGGTCTGAAGCTTTCTTT.

The rearrangement joins TRBV12-3 or TRBV12-4 to TRBJ2-5; no clear D. The CDR3 is 12 residues long. Trimming removed 3 bases at V and 5 bases at J, with 7 bases between. In DNA form, the CDR3 reads TGTGCCAGCAGTTTGAGGTGGGAGACCCAGTACTTC. Encoded protein: CASSLRWETQYF.

The rearrangement links TRBV5-6 to TRBJ2-1; 10 bases agree with TRBD2. Trimming cost V 3 bases and J 6 bases; bases outside gene matches: 6. This CDR3 is built from 15 residues. CDR1 is SGHDT and CDR2 is YYEEEE in the germline V gene. CDR3 coding DNA: TGTGCCAGCAGCTATCGAGCGGGGGGGCCCAATGAGCAGTTCTTC. Its translation: CASSYRAGGPNEQFF. The variable domain in full, with the rest retrieved from reference TRBV5-6 and TRBJ2-1, is DAGVTQSPTHLIKTRGQQVTLRCSPKSGHDTVSWYQQALGQGPQFIFQYYEEEERQRGNFPDRFSGHQFPNYSSELNVNALLLGDSALYLCASSYRAGGPNEQFFGPGTRLTVL.

V gene TRBV25-1 combines with J gene TRBJ2-3; D possibly corresponds to TRBD2 (6 bases). Germline V gives CDR1 MGHDK, CDR2 SYGVNS. The CDR3 runs to 12 residues. V lost 4 bases and J 6 bases, leaving 8 bases between the germline ends. CDR3 bases: TGTGCCAGCAGTGCAGCGGGCGATACGCAGTATTTT. Residues: CASSAAGDTQYF.

The rearrangement joins TRBV5-1 to TRBJ2-7; TRBD1 agrees at 9 bases. J was trimmed by 7 bases and V by 3 bases; bases with no gene match: 5. Germline V CDR1 and CDR2: SGHRS, YFSETQ. The CDR3 sequence is 13 residues long. The CDR3 reads CASSSQTGGEQYF. CDR3 nucleotides: TGCGCCAGCAGCTCGCAGACAGGGGGAGAGCAGTACTTC.

The V and J genes are TRBV19 and TRBJ1-6; 10 bases line up with TRBD1. This CDR3 spans 15 amino acids. With V trimmed by 3 bases and J by 10 bases, 6 bases remained unmatched. Germline V gene lookup returns CDR1 LNHDA and CDR2 SQIVND (reference sequence). Written as DNA, the CDR3 is TGTGCCAGTAGTATCTGGGACAGGGGTAACTCACCCCTCCACTTT. It specifies CASSIWDRGNSPLHF.

CDR3 DNA: TGCGCCAGCAGCCAAGCCAGCGGGGGGGCCACAGATACGCAGTATTTT. Translated, it gives CASSQASGGATDTQYF. This rearrangement joins TRBV4-3 to TRBJ2-3; 10 bases map to TRBD2. The CDR3 covers 16 residues. In germline, CDR1 is LGHNA, CDR2 YSLEER. Trimming removed 1 base from V and 2 bases from J; junction bases left unmatched: 3.

This chain links TRBV5-1 with TRBJ1-1; weak D call: TRBD1 (5 bases). Trimming stripped 2 bases from V and 0 bases from J, with 17 bases between. Germline V gene data show CDR1 as SGHRS and CDR2 as YFSETQ. CDR3 length equals 17 residues. CDR3 coding DNA: TGCGCCAGCAGCTTCTTAAGGTCCAGGGAAATGAACACTGAAGCTTTCTTT. It yields the protein CASSFLRSREMNTEAFF.

The chain has TRBV10-3 and TRBJ2-3, with D hard to call. The CDR3 consists of 14 residues. Per germline, CDR1 ENHRY and CDR2 SYGVKD. Trimming removed 0 bases from V and 2 bases from J, with 6 bases in between. The CDR3 reads CAISESRATDTQYF. DNA of the CDR3: TGTGCCATCAGTGAGTCGAGAGCCACAGATACGCAGTATTTT.

The chain uses TRBV9 and TRBJ1-6; 10 bases are shared with TRBD1. V dropped 0 bases and J dropped 10; count of bases not matched to a gene: 13. This CDR3 contains 18 residues. The germline V gene encodes CDR1 SGDLS and CDR2 YYNGEE. The CDR3 nucleotides read TGTGCCAGCAGCGTAGTCCCGGGGGACCGGGACAGGGGCTCACCCCTCCACTTT. Amino acid sequence: CASSVVPGDRDRGSPLHF.